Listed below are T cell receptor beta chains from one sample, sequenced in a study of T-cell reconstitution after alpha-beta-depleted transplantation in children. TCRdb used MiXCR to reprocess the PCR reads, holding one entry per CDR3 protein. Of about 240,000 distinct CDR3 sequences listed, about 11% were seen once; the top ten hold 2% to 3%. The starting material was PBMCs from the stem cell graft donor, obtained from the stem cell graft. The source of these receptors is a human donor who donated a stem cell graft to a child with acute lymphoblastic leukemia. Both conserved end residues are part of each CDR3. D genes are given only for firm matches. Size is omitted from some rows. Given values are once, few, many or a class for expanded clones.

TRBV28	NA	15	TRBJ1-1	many	CASPPSTGKGTEAFF	TGTGCCAGTCCACCGTCGACGGGGAAAGGCACTGAAGCTTTCTTT
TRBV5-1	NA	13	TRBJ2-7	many	CASSWTGTYEQYF	TGCGCCAGCAGCTGGACGGGAACCTACGAGCAGTACTTC
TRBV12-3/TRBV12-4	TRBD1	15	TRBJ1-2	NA	CASSRRTGGADGYTF	TGTGCCAGCAGCCGAAGGACAGGGGGCGCAGATGGCTACACCTTC
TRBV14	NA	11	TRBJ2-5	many	CASSQASSQYF	TGTGCCAGCAGCCAAGCTTCCTCCCAGTACTTC
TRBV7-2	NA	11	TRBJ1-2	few	CASSTYPGYTF	TGTGCCAGCAGCACATACCCTGGCTACACCTTC
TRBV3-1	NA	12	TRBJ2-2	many	CASSQRVGELFF	TGTGCCAGCAGCCAACGAGTAGGGGAGCTGTTTTTT
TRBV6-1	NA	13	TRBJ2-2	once	CASSTIQSGELFF	TGTGCCAGCAGTACCATTCAATCCGGGGAGCTGTTTTTT
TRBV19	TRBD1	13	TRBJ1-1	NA	CASSTTGYTEAFF	TGTGCCAGTAGTACGACAGGGTACACTGAAGCTTTCTTT
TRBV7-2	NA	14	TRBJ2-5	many	CASSLLAGKETQYF	TGTGCCAGCAGCTTACTGGCAGGGAAAGAGACCCAGTACTTC
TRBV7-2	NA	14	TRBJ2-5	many	CASSLVGAGETQYF	TGTGCCAGCAGCTTAGTCGGGGCAGGGGAGACCCAGTACTTC
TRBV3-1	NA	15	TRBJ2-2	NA	CASSGTPQIAGELFF	TGTGCCAGCAGTGGGACACCTCAGATCGCCGGGGAGCTGTTTTTT
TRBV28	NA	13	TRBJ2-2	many	CASSLYRAGELFF	TGTGCCAGCAGTTTATACCGAGCCGGGGAGCTGTTTTTT
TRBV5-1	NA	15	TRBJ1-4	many	CASSFAGRINEKLFF	TGCGCCAGCAGCTTTGCCGGCAGGATTAATGAAAAACTGTTTTTT
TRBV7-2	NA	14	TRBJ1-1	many	CASSLARGYTEAFF	TGTGCCAGCAGCTTAGCGCGGGGGTACACTGAAGCTTTCTTT
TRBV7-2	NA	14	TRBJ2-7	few	CASSLLSAGLEQYF	TGTGCCAGCAGCCTACTTAGCGCTGGGCTCGAGCAGTACTTC
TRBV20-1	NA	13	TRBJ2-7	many	CSARSRGSYEQYF	TGCAGTGCTAGGAGCAGGGGCTCCTACGAGCAGTACTTC
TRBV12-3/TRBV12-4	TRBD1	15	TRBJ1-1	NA	CASSLYGDRNTEAFF	TGTGCCAGCAGTTTGTATGGGGACAGGAACACTGAAGCTTTCTTT
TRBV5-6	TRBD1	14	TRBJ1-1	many	CASSSGDRAPEAFF	TGTGCCAGCAGCTCGGGAGACAGGGCCCCTGAAGCTTTCTTT
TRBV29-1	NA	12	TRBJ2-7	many	CSVEGQDLVQYF	TGCAGCGTTGAAGGACAGGACTTGGTGCAGTACTTC
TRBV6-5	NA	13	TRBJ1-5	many	CASSYQLSGTMNF	TGTGCCAGCAGTTACCAACTATCCGGCACGATGAATTTT
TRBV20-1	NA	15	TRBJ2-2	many	CSAIRPSGPFGELFF	TGCAGTGCAATAAGGCCCAGCGGGCCCTTCGGGGAGCTGTTTTTT
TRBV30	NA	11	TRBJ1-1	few	CAWSGRQKAFF	TGTGCCTGGAGTGGACGACAGAAAGCTTTCTTT
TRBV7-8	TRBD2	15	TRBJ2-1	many	CASSPPGTSDAEQFF	TGTGCCAGCAGCCCACCCGGGACTAGCGATGCTGAGCAGTTCTTC
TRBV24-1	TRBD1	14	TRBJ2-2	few	CATLGQGNVGELFF	TGTGCCACCCTCGGACAGGGGAATGTAGGGGAGCTGTTTTTT
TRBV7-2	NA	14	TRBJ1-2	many	CASSPRGQGRGYTF	TGTGCCAGCAGCCCCAGAGGGCAGGGAAGAGGCTACACCTTC
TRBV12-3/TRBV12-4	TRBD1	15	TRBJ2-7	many	CASRPISSGGSEQYF	TGTGCCAGCAGACCCATTTCTTCAGGGGGATCCGAGCAGTACTTC
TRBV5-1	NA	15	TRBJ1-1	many	CASSLGSGADTEAFF	TGCGCCAGCAGCTTGGGGTCGGGGGCGGACACTGAAGCTTTCTTT
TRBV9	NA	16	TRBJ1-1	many	CASSVVMGRGGTEAFF	TGTGCCAGCAGCGTAGTTATGGGACGGGGTGGTACTGAAGCTTTCTTT
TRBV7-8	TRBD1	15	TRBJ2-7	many	CASSLGRTGYYEQYF	TGTGCCAGCAGCTTAGGGAGGACAGGTTATTACGAGCAGTACTTC
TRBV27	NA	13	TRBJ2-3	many	CASRIVVGDTQYF	TGTGCCAGCAGGATCGTGGTAGGAGATACGCAGTATTTT
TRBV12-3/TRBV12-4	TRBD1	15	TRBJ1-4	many	CASSIAGTGIQELFF	TGTGCCAGCAGTATAGCCGGGACAGGGATCCAGGAACTGTTTTTT
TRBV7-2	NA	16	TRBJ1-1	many	CASSFGDPALNTEAFF	TGTGCCAGCAGCTTCGGCGACCCCGCCTTGAACACTGAAGCTTTCTTT